A selection of T cell receptor beta chains follows, all from one sample in a study of cytomegalovirus exposure and HLA in healthy donors. Assay: immunoSEQ multiplex PCR; the TCRdb copy retains only in-frame clones and omits some. The top ten hold roughly 2.6% of the sample, which has some 170,000 clones, 86% seen once. Input material: PBMCs. The source of these receptors is a man aged 18 to 30 in good health and CMV-seropositive. CDR3s include the opening cysteine and the closing phenylalanine or tryptophan.

TRBJ2-7 | 13 | TRBV7-3 | CASSALPGYEQYF
TRBJ2-3 | 16 | TRBV11-2 | CASSFIGLASTDTQYF
TRBJ2-5 | 15 | TRBV18 | CASSPPGTGTETQYF
TRBJ2-7 | 14 | TRBV7-9 | CASKKGQSSYEQYF
TRBJ2-1 | 15 | TRBV5-6 | CASSLFAGPYNEQFF
TRBJ1-3 | 13 | TRBV10-1 | CASSLPSTRGRDF
TRBJ2-7 | 13 | TRBV7-2 | CASSSKAADREYF
TRBJ2-2 | 18 | TRBV27 | CASSYLVTGLSNTGELFF
TRBJ2-1 | 13 | TRBV5-1 | CASSKGLVNEQFF
TRBJ1-4 | 13 | TRBV7-9 | CASSSLGEEKLFF
TRBJ2-7 | 14 | TRBV5-1 | CASSLPGNPSGQYF
TRBJ1-1 | 14 | TRBV4-3 | CASSQNRASPEAFF
TRBJ1-2 | 12 | TRBV5-5 | CASRGQGVGYTF
TRBJ2-7 | 14 | TRBV9 | CASSGTGDTYEQYF
TRBJ2-7 | 14 | TRBV6-5 | CASSYVLAGGEQYF
TRBJ2-7 | 15 | TRBV7-9 | CASSLGSKSSYEQYF
TRBJ2-7 | 14 | TRBV19 | CASSSGGGAYEQYF
TRBJ1-1 | 16 | TRBV28 | CAAKHAGATMNTEAFF
TRBJ2-3 | 16 | TRBV5-4 | CASSLSLAGVSDTQYF
TRBJ2-3 | 14 | TRBV19 | CASSIRGSTDTQYF
TRBJ2-3 | 16 | TRBV7-3 | CASSSTPAGGTDTQYF
TRBJ2-5 | 13 | TRBV7-2 | CASSLVFQETQYF
TRBJ2-6 | 15 | TRBV9 | CASSAQVTGANVLTF
TRBJ2-3 | 14 | TRBV9 | CASSPGTSWDTQYF
TRBJ2-5 | 13 | TRBV7-9 | CASSSSGQETQYF
TRBJ2-2 | 13 | TRBV2 | CASRTGSTGELFF
TRBJ1-3 | 15 | TRBV6-1 | CASSEEGSAGNTIYF
TRBJ1-5 | 14 | TRBV28 | CASIMGGATGPQHF
TRBJ2-2 | 16 | TRBV6-6 | CASSYLGTANTGELFF
TRBJ1-2 | 15 | TRBV29-1 | CSVVTTGLPPYGYTF
TRBJ1-4 | 18 | TRBV4-3 | CASSPDGPEDGEGEKLFF
TRBJ2-7 | 12 | TRBV19 | CASSRDRYEQYF
TRBJ1-2 | 13 | TRBV7-9 | CASRAAGAHGYTF
TRBJ1-4 | 15 | TRBV7-9 | CASSLVPPDPEKLFF
TRBJ2-5 | 14 | TRBV18 | CASSPPLAGETQYF
TRBJ1-5 | 15 | TRBV6-4 | CASSAFYGRGKPQHF
TRBJ2-5 | 15 | TRBV5-5 | CASSRPGTDQETQYF
TRBJ2-7 | 17 | TRBV4-2 | CASSQDAATGHGGEQYF
TRBJ2-6 | 16 | TRBV5-1 | CASSLPQYSGANVLTF
TRBJ1-5 | 13 | TRBV5-6 | CASSSGGNQPQHF
TRBJ2-2 | 15 | TRBV9 | CASSVDRAGTGELFF
TRBJ1-5 | 15 | TRBV15 | CATRQGVSSNQPQHF
TRBJ1-4 | 17 | TRBV15 | CATSRPQTRTTNEKLFF
TRBJ2-7 | 14 | TRBV28 | CASSDSGTPYEQYF
TRBJ1-1 | 13 | TRBV11-1 | CASSLRVGTEAFF
TRBJ1-2 | 13 | TRBV18 | CASSGGTVPGYTF
TRBJ2-3 | 17 | TRBV4-3 | CASSQLLAPRGTDTQYF
TRBJ2-3 | 11 | TRBV6-6 | CASTPGGRWYF
TRBJ1-2 | 14 | TRBV28 | CASRDSGQGRGYTF
TRBJ2-7 | 15 | TRBV27 | CASSLSGTASYEQYF
TRBJ2-1 | 13 | TRBV4-2 | CASSHRVDNEQFF
TRBJ2-1 | 13 | TRBV6-1 | CASSGEGYREQFF
TRBJ1-4 | 15 | TRBV19 | CASSIGTGENEKLFF
TRBJ2-7 | 13 | TRBV6-5 | CASSPTAAGEQYF